This is a list of T cell receptor beta chains from one sample in a study of blood T cells in healthy people across ages. TCRdb itself ran the 5' RACE reads through MiXCR, one entry per CDR3 protein. The data show over 1,200,000 distinct CDR3 sequences, 55% to 75% seen once. The sequencing input was blood. These receptors were taken from a man aged 18 to 30 in good health. The CDR3 runs from the conserved cysteine through the conserved F or W. D genes are given only for firm matches. The size entry is marked missing in some rows and otherwise reads once, few, many or a size class.

>.|.|TRBV11-2|15|TRBJ1-1
CASSLGRGYGTEAFF
TGTGCCAGCAGCTTGGGCAGGGGCTACGGCACTGAAGCTTTCTTT
>TRBD2|few|TRBV10-3|13|TRBJ2-3
CAIVAGVGDTQYF
TGTGCCATTGTGGCGGGGGTTGGAGATACGCAGTATTTT
>.|.|TRBV6-5|14|TRBJ2-7
CASRPFGGPYEQYF
TGTGCCAGCAGACCTTTTGGGGGGCCTTACGAGCAGTACTTC
>.|few|TRBV7-2|14|TRBJ2-1
CASSASSLDNEQFF
TGTGCCAGCAGCGCGTCGTCTTTGGACAATGAGCAGTTCTTC
>TRBD2|few|TRBV7-2|20|TRBJ2-1
CASSSPASGYWGSSYNEQFF
TGTGCCAGCAGCTCCCCGGCTAGCGGGTACTGGGGGAGCTCCTACAATGAGCAGTTCTTC
>.|.|TRBV15|14|TRBJ2-1
CATSTRSSYNEQFF
TGTGCCACCAGCACCCGGAGCTCCTACAATGAGCAGTTCTTC
>TRBD2|.|TRBV4-1|16|TRBJ2-2
CASSQVSAGATGELFF
TGCGCCAGCAGCCAAGTATCGGCGGGAGCCACCGGGGAGCTGTTTTTT
>.|few|TRBV7-2|14|TRBJ1-2
CASSYLDPSYGYTF
TGTGCCAGCAGCTATCTCGACCCCTCCTATGGCTACACCTTC
>.|few|TRBV29-1|15|TRBJ2-3
CSVVPTAQGIDTQYF
TGCAGCGTTGTCCCTACCGCTCAGGGGATAGATACGCAGTATTTT
>.|.|TRBV12-5|14|TRBJ2-1
CASGLTTASYEQFF
TGTGCTAGTGGTTTGACTACGGCGAGCTACGAGCAGTTCTTC
>.|.|TRBV27|14|TRBJ2-3
CASSFAPATDTQYF
TGTGCCAGCAGTTTCGCCCCAGCCACAGATACGCAGTATTTT
>TRBD2|.|TRBV25-1|14|TRBJ2-1
CASSATGTSGEQFF
TGTGCCAGCAGTGCCACCGGGACTAGCGGGGAGCAGTTCTTC
>.|.|TRBV29-1|10|TRBJ1-1
CSVGASEAFF
TGCAGCGTTGGTGCGTCTGAAGCTTTCTTT
>TRBD1|.|TRBV30|14|TRBJ2-1
CAWSAGQSYNEQFF
TGTGCCTGGAGTGCGGGACAGAGCTACAATGAGCAGTTCTTC
>.|few|TRBV9|15|TRBJ1-2
CASSGRKQENYGYTF
TGTGCCAGCAGCGGTAGAAAGCAGGAGAACTATGGCTACACCTTC
>TRBD1|.|TRBV29-1|15|TRBJ2-3
CSVDSRDREPDTQYF
TGCAGCGTTGACAGCCGGGACAGGGAACCAGATACGCAGTATTTT
>.|.|TRBV6-2/TRBV6-3|13|TRBJ2-5
CASSYQRAGEQYF
TGTGCCAGCAGTTACCAGAGGGCTGGGGAGCAGTACTTC
>.|.|TRBV5-1|15|TRBJ2-7
CASSLTGGTWYEQYF
TGCGCCAGCAGCTTGACCGGCGGGACTTGGTACGAGCAGTACTTC
>.|.|TRBV5-1|15|TRBJ1-1
CASSFSGGFNTEAFF
TGCGCCAGCAGTTTCTCGGGGGGCTTCAACACTGAAGCTTTCTTT
>TRBD2|.|TRBV9|15|TRBJ2-7
CASSLTTSGSDEQYF
TGTGCCAGCAGCCTAACGACTAGCGGGAGTGACGAGCAGTACTTC
>TRBD1|.|TRBV11-2|15|TRBJ2-5
CASSLEVTGGKEQYF
TGTGCCAGCAGCTTAGAGGTGACAGGGGGGAAAGAGCAGTACTTC
>TRBD1|.|TRBV2|18|TRBJ2-3
CASSEGLGTGDRTDTQYF
TGTGCCAGCAGTGAAGGCCTCGGGACAGGGGACCGCACAGATACGCAGTATTTT
>.|.|TRBV20-1|13|TRBJ1-1
CSKRGRGNTEAFF
TGCAGTAAGCGTGGGCGGGGGAACACTGAAGCTTTCTTT
>.|.|TRBV20-1|14|TRBJ2-5
CSASGLSAYNEQYF
TGCAGTGCTAGTGGGCTCTCGGCCTACAATGAGCAGTACTTC
>TRBD1|.|TRBV20-1|15|TRBJ2-4
CSARRQGASKNIQYF
TGCAGTGCTAGGAGACAGGGGGCATCCAAAAACATTCAGTACTTC
>TRBD2|.|TRBV5-1|15|TRBJ2-1
CASSPGGGRRNEQFF
TGCGCCAGCAGCCCGGGAGGGGGGAGAAGAAATGAGCAGTTCTTC
>TRBD2|.|TRBV30|14|TRBJ2-7
CAWATSGRSYEQYF
TGTGCCTGGGCTACTAGCGGGAGAAGCTACGAGCAGTACTTC
>.|many|TRBV27|15|TRBJ2-1
CASSSRGLGYNEQFF
TGTGCCAGCAGTTCCAGGGGATTAGGCTACAATGAGCAGTTCTTC
>.|.|TRBV20-1|13|TRBJ2-7
CSARASGDYEQYF
TGCAGTGCTAGAGCCTCAGGGGACTACGAGCAGTACTTC
>TRBD1|.|TRBV6-5|16|TRBJ2-2
CASRRTGGFNTGELFF
TGTGCCAGCCGGAGGACAGGGGGCTTTAACACCGGGGAGCTGTTTTTT
>TRBD1|.|TRBV11-2|17|TRBJ1-2
CASSLDPGQGINYGYTF
TGTGCCAGCAGCTTAGATCCCGGACAGGGTATAAACTATGGCTACACCTTC
>.|few|TRBV12-3/TRBV12-4|16|TRBJ2-5
CASSRGGARGQETQYF
TGTGCCAGCAGTCGGGGAGGGGCCAGGGGGCAAGAGACCCAGTACTTC
>.|few|TRBV5-1|16|TRBJ2-7
CASSPEQGIAFFEQYF
TGCGCCAGCAGCCCGGAACAGGGTATAGCCTTTTTCGAGCAGTACTTC
>TRBD2|few|TRBV29-1|14|TRBJ2-1
CSVDTSGGMYEQFF
TGCAGCGTAGATACTAGCGGGGGGATGTATGAGCAGTTCTTC
>.|.|TRBV2|13|TRBJ1-1
CASSGRENTEAFF
TGTGCCAGTAGCGGCAGGGAGAACACTGAAGCTTTCTTT
>TRBD2|.|TRBV29-1|15|TRBJ2-1
CSVEGGLAGNNEQFF
TGCAGCGTTGAAGGCGGTCTAGCGGGTAACAATGAGCAGTTCTTC
>.|.|TRBV5-4|16|TRBJ2-1
CASSYRVGALFNEQFF
TGTGCCAGCAGCTATAGGGTGGGGGCACTCTTCAATGAGCAGTTCTTC
>TRBD1|.|TRBV12-3/TRBV12-4|13|TRBJ1-2
CASSTQGGIGYTF
TGTGCCAGCAGTACCCAGGGGGGAATCGGCTACACCTTC
>.|.|TRBV12-3/TRBV12-4|15|TRBJ2-1
CASSSQGAFGHEQFF
TGTGCCAGCAGTTCACAGGGAGCCTTCGGCCATGAGCAGTTCTTC
>TRBD2|.|TRBV4-2|17|TRBJ2-7
CASSQVGGEGRRYEQYF
TGTGCCAGCAGCCAAGTTGGAGGGGAGGGGCGCAGGTACGAGCAGTACTTC
>TRBD1|.|TRBV29-1|13|TRBJ1-2
CSVLTGESYGYTF
TGCAGCGTCCTTACAGGGGAGAGCTATGGCTACACCTTC
>.|.|TRBV5-6|15|TRBJ2-7
CASSSSGTSPYEQYF
TGTGCCAGCAGCTCATCCGGGACCTCTCCCTACGAGCAGTACTTC
>TRBD1|.|TRBV12-3/TRBV12-4|18|TRBJ2-7
CASSFEPGVGQVPYEQYF
TGTGCCAGCAGTTTCGAGCCCGGTGTGGGACAGGTCCCCTACGAGCAGTACTTC
>TRBD2|.|TRBV4-3|16|TRBJ2-4
CASSQDSASGLNIQYF
TGCGCCAGCAGCCAAGATTCGGCTAGCGGATTGAACATTCAGTACTTC
>TRBD1|once|TRBV12-3/TRBV12-4|15|TRBJ2-1
CASSPDRGGYNEQFF
TGTGCCAGCAGCCCAGACAGGGGTGGATACAATGAGCAGTTCTTC
>TRBD1|few|TRBV28|14|TRBJ2-3
CASSSQGGRVTQYF
TGTGCCAGCAGTTCCCAAGGGGGCCGGGTCACGCAGTATTTT
>.|.|TRBV15|18|TRBJ2-3
CATSSHAPSRGRTDTQYF
TGTGCCACCAGCAGCCATGCCCCATCGCGGGGGCGCACAGATACGCAGTATTTT
>TRBD1|.|TRBV12-3/TRBV12-4|15|TRBJ2-3
CASSFGTGVTDTQYF
TGTGCCAGCAGTTTCGGGACAGGGGTAACAGATACGCAGTATTTT
>.|.|TRBV9|15|TRBJ1-2
CASSVRTDNYGGYTF
TGTGCCAGCAGCGTAAGGACGGACAACTATGGAGGCTACACCTTC
>.|.|TRBV6-2/TRBV6-3|18|TRBJ1-5
CASSSDRRPINSNQPQHF
TGTGCCAGCAGTTCCGACAGGCGACCAATAAATAGCAATCAGCCCCAGCATTTT
>TRBD1|.|TRBV6-6|14|TRBJ1-2
CASSVQGGPLGYTF
TGTGCCAGCAGTGTACAGGGGGGCCCTTTAGGCTACACCTTC
>.|.|TRBV29-1|12|TRBJ2-5
CSVDERVNEQYF
TGCAGCGTTGATGAAAGGGTAAATGAGCAGTACTTC
>.|few|TRBV6-2/TRBV6-3|16|TRBJ2-1
CASSPLVGSSYNEQFF
TGTGCCAGCAGTCCGTTGGTCGGGAGCTCCTACAATGAGCAGTTCTTC